The sequence of this TCR beta chain was determined in a study of blood T cell repertoires in COVID-19. Across the whole study: T cells, B-cell-depleted T cells, or PBMCs supplied cDNA or gDNA.

V shed 2 bases and J shed 1 base, with 17 bases lying between them. There are 17 residues in the CDR3. The germline gives CDR1 ENHRY, CDR2 SYGVKD. Produced via immunoSEQ multiplex PCR; TCRdb's table is partial and in-frame only. This sample has fewer than 300,000 clones, with 90% found just once. Cohort allocation depended upon clinical history that participants reported. Donors in Cohort 3 who had recovered were those with two negative PCRs, healthcare professional clearance, or resolution of their symptoms. The sequenced material came from PBMCs or T cells enriched from blood (not recorded which). The sequence derives from a woman aged 25 to 39 who had recovered from COVID-19. The rearrangement joins TRBV10-3 to TRBJ1-1; a weak D match, TRBD1 (5 bases). CDR3 region: CAISEPGGFGQNTEAFF. CDR3 DNA: TGTGCCATCAGTGAGCCGGGGGGGTTTGGGCAGAACACTGAAGCTTTCTTT.